The clone carrying this TCR beta chain was seen repeatedly, ten times or more. From genomic DNA, TCR beta CDR3 was amplified by two-round multiplex PCR. Each TRBV and TRBJ gene had its own primer in the first PCR round. One entry per CDR3 protein, called by TCRdb with MiXCR from the multiplex PCR reads. The repertoire holds about 51,000 distinct CDR3 sequences, with roughly 35% as singletons. Trimming at V came to 4 bases and at J to 4 bases, leaving 6 bases not matched to a gene. The length of the CDR3 is 15 residues. Per germline, CDR1 SGHTA and CDR2 FQGNSA. The data were obtained in a study of prognosis after radiotherapy for stage I lung cancer. Overall study context: About five patients had oligometastatic NSCLC after surgical resection of the primary tumor, and around 14 had newly diagnosed primary stage I lung tumors.

Sample: PBMCs, taken before or after stereotactic body radiation therapy (not recorded which). The TCR originated in a donor over 45 with non-small cell lung cancer. The chain uses TRBV7-2 and TRBJ2-2, with 7 positions matching TRBD2. For the CDR3, the DNA is TGTGCCAGCAGCTCCGCCGGGAGGTTCACCGGGGAGCTGTTTTTT. Translating gives CASSSAGRFTGELFF.